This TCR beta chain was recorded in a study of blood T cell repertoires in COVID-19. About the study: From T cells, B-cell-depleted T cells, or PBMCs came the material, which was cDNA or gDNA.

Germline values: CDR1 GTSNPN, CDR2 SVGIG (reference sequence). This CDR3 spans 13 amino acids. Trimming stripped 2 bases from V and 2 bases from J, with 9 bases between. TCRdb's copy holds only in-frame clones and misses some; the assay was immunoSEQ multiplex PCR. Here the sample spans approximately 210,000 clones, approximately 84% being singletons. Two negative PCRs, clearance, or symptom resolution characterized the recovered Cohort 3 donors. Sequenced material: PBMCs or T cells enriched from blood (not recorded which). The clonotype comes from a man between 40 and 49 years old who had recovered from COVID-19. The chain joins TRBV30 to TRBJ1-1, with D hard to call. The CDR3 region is CAWSIEANTEAFF. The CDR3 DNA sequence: TGTGCCTGGAGTATAGAGGCTAACACTGAAGCTTTCTTT.